The 27 T cell receptor beta chains given below trace back to one sample, sequenced in a study of shared clonotypes between healthy human individuals. CD8 cells regarded as naive lacked CD45RO, were positively chosen for CCR7, and omitted terminally differentiated effector memory CD45RA+ cells. Only in-frame clones appear in the TCRdb table, and some are missing; sequencing was by immunoSEQ multiplex PCR. The table lists 2 million to 2.5 million clones, about 95% of them singletons, with more than 0.95% in the top ten. The sample taken for sequencing was naive CD8+ T cells sorted from blood. These receptors were obtained from a young man in good health.

The chain employs TRBV4-3 and TRBJ2-7; D perhaps matches TRBD1 (6 bases). The V and J ends lost 1 base and 2 bases respectively, with 9 bases between them. Germline V gene lookup returns CDR1 LGHNA and CDR2 YSLEER. The CDR3 consists of 14 residues. This CDR3 is CASSQGQAPYEQYF. The CDR3 nucleotides are TGCGCCAGCAGCCAAGGACAGGCACCCTACGAGCAGTACTTC.

The chain recombines TRBV27 with TRBJ2-7, with D tentatively TRBD1 or TRBD2 (5 bases each). Germline CDR1 reads MNHEY; CDR2 reads SMNVEV (reference sequence). The CDR3 runs to 14 residues. Deletions cut 6 bases from V and 3 bases from J, with 15 bases between. The CDR3 DNA reads as TGTGCCAGCAGCAACGGGGCCAATAACTACGAGCAGTACTTC. It encodes CASSNGANNYEQYF.

The chain links TRBV7-6 to TRBJ2-7; D is possibly TRBD2 (6 bases). The germline CDR1 and CDR2 sequences are SGHVS and FNYEAQ. The ends were cut back, 5 bases at V and 3 bases at J, with 17 bases in the middle. This CDR3 has 15 residues. The CDR3 nucleotides read TGTGCCAGCAGCATGGACGCGGGGACGAGCTACGAGCAGTACTTC. Translation gives CASSMDAGTSYEQYF.

The chain joins TRBV30 to TRBJ1-3; a possible D gene is TRBD1 (6 bases). Trimming stripped 4 bases from V and 0 bases from J, with 7 bases between. CDR3 size: 13 residues. Germline loops: CDR1 GTSNPN, CDR2 SVGIG (reference sequence). For the CDR3, the DNA is TGTGCCTGGAAGGGGGACTCTGGAAACACCATATATTTT. It codes for CAWKGDSGNTIYF.

This chain joins TRBV9 and TRBJ2-3; 11 bases map to TRBD2. Trimming cost V 5 bases and J 0 bases; bases outside gene matches: 14. This CDR3 has 19 residues. Germline CDR1 SGDLS, CDR2 YYNGEE. CDR3 sequence (DNA): TGTGCCAGCAGTCCCCCACTAGCGGGAGTAAGGGGGAGCACAGATACGCAGTATTTT. This translates into CASSPPLAGVRGSTDTQYF.

V and J are TRBV29-1 and TRBJ1-1; TRBD1 might be the D (5 bases). Germline V gives CDR1 SQVTM, CDR2 ANQGSEA. The V end was cut by 6 bases, the J end by 6 bases, with 14 bases between. There are 12 residues in the CDR3. CDR3 region: CSVDGGEAEAFF. In nucleotides, the CDR3 is TGCAGCGTGGATGGGGGGGAGGCTGAAGCTTTCTTT.

The CDR3 is CASSLQREDTGELFF. CDR3 bases: TGTGCCAGCAGCCTTCAGCGGGAGGACACCGGGGAGCTGTTTTTT. The chain carries TRBV9 and TRBJ2-2, with 9 nucleotides matching TRBD2. Germline V CDR1 and CDR2: SGDLS, YYNGEE. The V and J ends lost 4 bases and 3 bases, in that order; junction bases with no gene match: 4. The CDR3 extends over 15 amino acids.

The chain is built from TRBV9 and TRBJ2-3; 10 bases map to TRBD1. Germline assignment: CDR1 SGDLS and CDR2 YYNGEE. The CDR3 has 17 amino acids. Trimming at V came to 3 bases and at J to 5 bases, leaving 12 bases not matched to a gene. Here the CDR3 reads CASSGHSGTGAEDTQYF. Written as DNA, the CDR3 is TGTGCCAGCAGCGGCCATTCCGGGACAGGGGCCGAAGATACGCAGTATTTT.

CDR3 amino acids: CASSLENGGYYNEQFF. The CDR3 coding sequence is TGTGCCAGCAGCTTGGAAAACGGGGGTTACTACAATGAGCAGTTCTTC. The chain joins TRBV5-6 to TRBJ2-1; TRBD2 is a possible D gene (6 bases). The CDR3 is 16 residues long. CDR1 and CDR2 (germline): SGHDT, YYEEEE. The germline V and J ends were trimmed by 0 bases and 3 bases, with 13 bases remaining between them.

The chain combines TRBV9 with TRBJ2-7; tentative D call: TRBD2 (5 bases). This CDR3 has 13 amino acids. V lost 5 bases to trimming and J lost 3 bases, with 12 bases between them. Germline CDR1 SGDLS, CDR2 YYNGEE. CDR3: CASSLGESYEQYF. CDR3 sequence (DNA): TGTGCCAGCAGTCTCGGGGAAAGCTACGAGCAGTACTTC.

This chain links TRBV6-1 with TRBJ1-5, with unresolved D. V was shortened by 0 bases and J by 5 bases, with 5 bases between the two germline ends. The V gene's germline CDR1 is MNHNS and CDR2 SASEGT. The CDR3 covers 13 residues. The DNA of the CDR3 is TGTGCCAGCAGTGAAGCGTGGGATCAGCCCCAGCATTTT. Translation gives CASSEAWDQPQHF.

The chain links TRBV7-9 to TRBJ2-3; D is undetermined. CDR1 and CDR2 from the germline V gene are SEHNR and FQNEAQ (reference sequence). Trimming left V 5 bases short and J 8 bases short, with 14 bases between. The CDR3 runs to 13 residues. This chain's CDR3 is CASSQNPLVTQYF. The DNA of the CDR3 is TGTGCCAGCAGCCAAAACCCGTTGGTTACGCAGTATTTT.

This chain links TRBV5-1 with TRBJ2-3, with D tentatively TRBD1 (6 bases). CDR3 length equals 16 residues. V lost 7 bases and J 2 bases, leaving 20 bases between the germline ends. Germline CDR1 is SGHRS and CDR2 is YFSETQ. The CDR3 DNA is TGCGCCAGCGGAGACCTGGGACACCAGGTCACAGATACGCAGTATTTT. Its translation is CASGDLGHQVTDTQYF. The full variable domain, completed using reference TRBV5-1 and TRBJ2-3, is KAGVTQTPRYLIKTRGQQVTLSCSPISGHRSVSWYQQTPGQGLQFLFEYFSETQRNKGNFPGRFSGRQFSNSRSEMNVSTLELGDSALYLCASGDLGHQVTDTQYFGPGTRLTVL.

In this sample, this clone turned up once. The chain links TRBV13 to TRBJ2-7, with unresolved D. V was clipped by 5 bases and J by 0 bases, with 8 bases between them. Germline V lookup: CDR1 PRHDT, CDR2 FYEKMQ (reference sequence). The CDR3 has 13 amino acids. The CDR3 DNA follows: TGTGCCAGCAGCCCCGGCGGCTCCTACGAGCAGTACTTC. Amino acids: CASSPGGSYEQYF. The whole variable domain, remainder taken from reference TRBV13 and TRBJ2-7, is AAGVIQSPRHLIKEKRETATLKCYPIPRHDTVYWYQQGPGQDPQFLISFYEKMQSDKGSIPDRFSAQQFSDYHSELNMSSLELGDSALYFCASSPGGSYEQYFGPGTRLTVT.

V is TRBV5-1 and J is TRBJ1-2; D may be TRBD1 (5 bases). Deletions cut 0 bases from V and 8 bases from J, with 11 bases between. The germline V gene encodes CDR1 SGHRS and CDR2 YFSETQ. The CDR3 is 13 residues long. As DNA, the CDR3 is TGCGCCAGCAGCTTGGCCCCAGGGTTAGGCTACACCTTC. Translated, it gives CASSLAPGLGYTF.

The chain joins TRBV6-4 to TRBJ2-1; 8 nucleotides agree with TRBD1. Germline values: CDR1 MRHNA, CDR2 SNTAGT. This CDR3 has 16 amino acids. The trim removed 3 bases at V and 5 bases at J, leaving 9 bases unmatched. The CDR3 loop reads CASSEVPGQEDNEQFF. DNA of the CDR3: TGTGCCAGCAGTGAAGTACCGGGACAGGAGGACAATGAGCAGTTCTTC.

This sequence joins TRBV2 and TRBJ2-3; D might be TRBD2 (6 bases). CDR1 is SNHLY, CDR2 FYNNEI, per germline. V was trimmed by 10 bases and J by 0 bases, leaving 11 bases between them. CDR3 length equals 13 residues. The CDR3 here is CAKTGVSTDTQYF. In DNA form, the CDR3 reads TGTGCCAAAACGGGGGTTAGCACAGATACGCAGTATTTT.

The chain carries TRBV11-1 and TRBJ1-5; possibly TRBD1 for D (6 bases). The CDR3 sequence is 17 residues long. Between the trimmed V and J ends, which lost 3 bases and 7 bases, there was a span of 22 bases. Germline V gene sequence: CDR1 SGHAT, CDR2 FQDESV (reference sequence). CDR3 amino acids: CASSLARGGGNWQPQHF. The CDR3 bases are TGTGCCAGCAGCTTGGCTAGAGGGGGGGGCAATTGGCAGCCCCAGCATTTT.

The chain is built from TRBV2 and TRBJ1-1; TRBD1 is a possible D gene (5 bases). The CDR3 extends over 17 amino acids. CDR1 SNHLY and CDR2 FYNNEI come from the germline V gene. Trimming took 6 bases from V and 0 from J, leaving 20 bases between them. CDR3 region: CASRGRWGESMNTEAFF. DNA of the CDR3: TGTGCCAGCAGGGGACGGTGGGGGGAGAGTATGAACACTGAAGCTTTCTTT. Using reference TRBV2 and TRBJ1-1 for the parts outside the CDR3, the full variable domain is EPEVTQTPSHQVTQMGQEVILRCVPISNHLYFYWYRQILGQKVEFLVSFYNNEISEKSEIFDDQFSVERPDGSNFTLKIRSTKLEDSAMYFCASRGRWGESMNTEAFFGQGTRLTVV.

J is TRBJ2-3 and V is TRBV19; D unclear. Trimming pared 2 bases from V and 2 bases from J, leaving 11 bases between. Germline CDR1 LNHDA, CDR2 SQIVND (reference sequence). CDR3 length: 15 residues. In DNA, the CDR3 is TGTGCCAGTAGTATACCCGGTCTTCCCACAGATACGCAGTATTTT. Translated: CASSIPGLPTDTQYF. The entire variable domain, with the rest obtained from reference TRBV19 and TRBJ2-3, is as follows: DGGITQSPKYLFRKEGQNVTLSCEQNLNHDAMYWYRQDPGQGLRLIYYSQIVNDFQKGDIAEGYSVSREKKESFPLTVTSAQKNPTAFYLCASSIPGLPTDTQYFGPGTRLTVL.

The chain employs TRBV27 and TRBJ2-7, with D possibly being TRBD1 (5 bases). The V end lost 2 bases, the J end lost 5 bases, and 13 bases lay between the germline ends. Germline V gene sequence: CDR1 MNHEY, CDR2 SMNVEV (reference sequence). The CDR3 is 14 amino acids. The CDR3 loop is CASSLRGTLHEQYF. The CDR3, as DNA: TGTGCCAGCAGTTTAAGGGGAACCCTCCACGAGCAGTACTTC.

The rearrangement joins TRBV28 to TRBJ1-3, with TRBD1 matching over 7 bases. Losses at the gene ends were 6 bases for V and 4 bases for J; bases not matched to a gene: 9. This CDR3 is built from 15 residues. Germline CDR1 and CDR2: MDHEN and SYDVKM. The CDR3 nucleotides are TGTGCCAGCAGCTTGGACAGGAGCCACGGAAACACCATATATTTT. It encodes CASSLDRSHGNTIYF. Drawing the rest from reference TRBV28 and TRBJ1-3, the complete variable domain is DVKVTQSSRYLVKRTGEKVFLECVQDMDHENMFWYRQDPGLGLRLIYFSYDVKMKEKGDIPEGYSVSREKKERFSLILESASTNQTSMYLCASSLDRSHGNTIYFGEGSWLTVV.

The gene calls are TRBV13 and TRBJ2-3; 7 bases map to TRBD1. The CDR3 sequence is 15 residues long. V dropped 3 bases and J dropped 2; count of bases not matched to a gene: 5. Looked up from germline, CDR1 is PRHDT and CDR2 is FYEKMQ (reference sequence). As DNA, the CDR3 is TGTGCCAGCAGCTTCCGGGACAGCTTCACAGATACGCAGTATTTT. This codes for CASSFRDSFTDTQYF.

In this sample, this clone turned up once. The chain links TRBV20-1 to TRBJ1-2, with D hard to call. Trimming cost V 8 bases and J 0 bases, with 7 bases left between them. The length of the CDR3 is 11 residues. Germline-derived CDR1 and CDR2 are DFQATT and SNEGSKA (reference sequence). The CDR3 is CSSRANYGYTF. CDR3 DNA sequence: TGCAGTAGTCGAGCTAACTATGGCTACACCTTC.

This clone was seen only once. V and J are TRBV5-6 and TRBJ1-4; the D gene is possibly TRBD1 (6 bases). Germline CDR1 and CDR2: SGHDT and YYEEEE. With 2 bases removed from V and 8 bases from J, the gap between germline ends came to 7 bases. The CDR3 runs 12 residues. The CDR3 DNA follows: TGTGCCAGCAGCTTTGGGGGCGAAAAACTGTTTTTT. Translation gives CASSFGGEKLFF.

The J gene is TRBJ2-1, the V gene TRBV27; tentatively, D is TRBD1 or TRBD2 (5 bases each). CDR3 length: 15 amino acids. Trimming removed 3 bases at V and 6 bases at J, with 15 bases between. Germline lookup yields CDR1 MNHEY and CDR2 SMNVEV (reference sequence). The chain's CDR3 is CASSFGTPGFNEQFF. The CDR3 DNA is TGTGCCAGCAGTTTCGGGACCCCGGGTTTCAATGAGCAGTTCTTC.

The chain recombines TRBV2 with TRBJ2-7, with D possibly TRBD1 on 7 matching bases. This CDR3 is built from 14 residues. The germline V gene has CDR1 SNHLY and CDR2 FYNNEI. Trimming removed 8 bases from V and 0 bases from J, with 14 bases in between. The DNA for the CDR3 is TGTGCCAGCTTAGGAGGGACAGACTCCTACGAGCAGTACTTC. This encodes CASLGGTDSYEQYF.